This TCR beta chain was captured by sequencing in a study of cytomegalovirus exposure and HLA in healthy donors. From germline, CDR1 is SGHVS and CDR2 FNYEAQ. The V and J ends lost 5 bases and 4 bases, in that order; junction bases with no gene match: 3. The length of the CDR3 is 15 residues. Libraries were prepared by immunoSEQ multiplex PCR; TCRdb keeps only in-frame clonotypes and omits some of them. The sample holds under 200,000 clones; roughly nine tenths are singletons and the top ten take 3% to 3.5%. The sequence came from a woman in her late teens or twenties in good health and CMV-seropositive. The chain combines TRBV7-6 with TRBJ2-1; 12 positions match TRBD2. Sequenced sample: PBMCs. DNA for the CDR3: TGTGCCAGCAGCCTGACTAGCGGGGGTTACAATGAGCAGTTCTTC. Translation gives CASSLTSGGYNEQFF.